Described below is a single T cell receptor (beta chain) sequence and its context. Its recognized antigen is unknown. At one end, the junction sequence differs from germline, possibly due to a read error. The iRepertoire nested amplicon-rescue multiplex PCR (arm-PCR) platform was used to amplify TCR alpha and beta CDR3 regions from RNA. For one-step reverse transcription and amplification, about 85-450 ng of tissue mRNA or PBMC total RNA was used as input. Following bead purification, Illumina adapters were added through a secondary multiplex PCR, and the libraries were then gel-purified between 200 and 400 bp. Demultiplexing relied on internal 6-nucleotide barcodes carried by the libraries. Sequencing of the libraries was done on an Illumina MiSeq using 2x220 or 2x250 nucleotide paired-end reads. The authors' analysis ran thus. Paired reads were merged with FLASH 1.2.11 and aligned to the GRCh37 human genome with BWA-MEM before extracting TRA and TRB reads. An IMGT-derived reference of cassette sequences and CDR3 motifs, with pseudogenes included, was used for V and J assignment. Reads were translated in three frames, and productive CDR3s were defined by a C…FGXG motif without stop codons. A clonotype was defined as a unique combination of a V-J cassette pair and a CDR3 amino acid sequence. Filtering of reads was based on Hamming distance, with the threshold set by the sequence error rate of each sample in mapped regions. TCRdb redid the processing of the public reads, applying fastp at Q25 and MiXCR, and retained in-frame beta chains. Merged by CDR3 protein, the rows form single entries marked with the most common genes and DNA. TCRdb assigned the V and J calls; the authors' analysis was not used. Counted in this sample were about 93,000 distinct CDR3 sequences; about 37% of them appeared once. The ten most abundant clones make up around two fifths of the sample.

According to the germline V gene, CDR1 reads ENHRY and CDR2 reads SYGVKD. The cysteine opens and the phenylalanine closes a CDR3 of 15 amino acids. Only CDR3 DNA remains: 45 bases, in frame from the first base. The sample originates from a study of glioma-infiltrating T cells (dated by TCRdb to the mid-2010s). Broadly, across the study: TCR alpha- and beta-chain repertoires were sequenced from glioma tissue, non-neoplastic brain tissue and matched peripheral blood mononuclear cells. To measure how far tissue and blood T-cell populations diverged, each tissue-infiltrating repertoire was compared against the peripheral blood repertoire of the same patient. Three low-grade glioma patients, under ten primary glioblastoma patients and three non-glioma patients contributing non-neoplastic brain tissue were included in the paired cohort. The paper's findings and limits, for the study overall: Very few CDR3 sequences were found to be shared between tissue and blood, and this scarcity was attributed to high CDR3 diversity and limited sampling. The group comparisons were based on small numbers of patients: three non-neoplastic, three low-grade glioma and several glioblastoma patients. In non-neoplastic patients, VJ-independent divergence between tissue and blood fell below expectation, whereas in all gliomas, and especially in low-grade gliomas, the divergence rose above expectation.

Here the chain combines TRBV10-3 and TRBJ2-7; confidence is insufficient to name the D gene. What was sequenced was glioma tissue, nonneoplastic brain tissue, or PBMCs (not recorded which). This clonotype was obtained from a human donor with low-grade glioma or glioblastoma, undergoing nonglioma brain surgery, or in good health (not recorded which). The CDR3 corresponds to CAISEDTTWSYERYF. The DNA sequence is TGTGCCATCAGTGAGGACACGACCTGGTCCTACGAGCGGTACTTC.